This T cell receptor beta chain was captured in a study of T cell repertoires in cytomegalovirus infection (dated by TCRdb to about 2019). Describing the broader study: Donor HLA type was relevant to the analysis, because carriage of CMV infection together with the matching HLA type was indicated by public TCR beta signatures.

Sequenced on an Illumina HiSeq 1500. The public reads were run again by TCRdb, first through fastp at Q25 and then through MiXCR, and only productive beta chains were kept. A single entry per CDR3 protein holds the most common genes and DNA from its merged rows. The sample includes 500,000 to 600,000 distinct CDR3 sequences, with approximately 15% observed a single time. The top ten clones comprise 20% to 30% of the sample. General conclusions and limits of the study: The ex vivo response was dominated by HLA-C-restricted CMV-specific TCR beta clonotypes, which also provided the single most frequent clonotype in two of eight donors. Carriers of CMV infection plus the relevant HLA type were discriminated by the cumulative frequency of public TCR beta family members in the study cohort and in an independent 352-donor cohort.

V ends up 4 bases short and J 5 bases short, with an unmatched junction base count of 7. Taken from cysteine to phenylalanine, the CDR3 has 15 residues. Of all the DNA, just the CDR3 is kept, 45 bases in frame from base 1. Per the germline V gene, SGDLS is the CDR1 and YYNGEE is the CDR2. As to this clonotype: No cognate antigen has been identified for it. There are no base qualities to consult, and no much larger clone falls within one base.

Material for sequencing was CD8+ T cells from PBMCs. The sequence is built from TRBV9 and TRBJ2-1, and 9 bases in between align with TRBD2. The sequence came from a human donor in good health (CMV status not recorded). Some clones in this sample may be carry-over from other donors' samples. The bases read TGTGCCAGCAGCTCCCGCGGGGGGGGGAACAATGAGCAGTTCTTC. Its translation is CASSSRGGGNNEQFF.